This TCR beta chain is drawn from a study of control samples from healthy donors and cancer patients. The assay was immunoSEQ multiplex PCR, and TCRdb's table has in-frame clones only and misses some. The sample has about 130,000 clones; around 93% are singletons. J gave up 4 bases and V 3 bases, and 10 bases lay outside the gene matches. This CDR3 spans 17 amino acids. Germline V gene data show CDR1 as SNHLY and CDR2 as FYNNEI. Sequencing was performed on blood. This receptor was obtained from a man aged 18 to 30 in good health. This chain links TRBV2 with TRBJ2-3; 10 bases line up with TRBD2. The CDR3 coding sequence is TGTGCCAGCAGTGATGCCCCTAGCGGGGGAGGATCAGATACGCAGTATTTT. Translating it yields CASSDAPSGGGSDTQYF.